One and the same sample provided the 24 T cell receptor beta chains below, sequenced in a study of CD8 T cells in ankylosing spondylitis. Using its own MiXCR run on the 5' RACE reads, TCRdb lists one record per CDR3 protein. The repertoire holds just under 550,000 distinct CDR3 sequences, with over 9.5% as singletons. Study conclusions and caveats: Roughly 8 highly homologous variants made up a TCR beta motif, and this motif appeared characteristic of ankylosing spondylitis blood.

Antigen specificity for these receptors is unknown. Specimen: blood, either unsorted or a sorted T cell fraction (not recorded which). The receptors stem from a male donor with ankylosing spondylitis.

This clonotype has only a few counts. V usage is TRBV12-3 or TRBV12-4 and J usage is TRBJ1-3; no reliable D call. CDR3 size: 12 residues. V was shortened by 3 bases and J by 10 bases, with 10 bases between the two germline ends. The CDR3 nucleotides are TGTGCCAGCAGTTTCCCGAGGAGAACCATATATTTT. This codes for CASSFPRRTIYF.

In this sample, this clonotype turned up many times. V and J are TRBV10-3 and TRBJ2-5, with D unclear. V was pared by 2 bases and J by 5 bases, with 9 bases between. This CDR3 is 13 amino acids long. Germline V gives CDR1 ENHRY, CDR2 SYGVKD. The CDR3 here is CAISEGVSETQYF. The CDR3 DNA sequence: TGTGCCATCAGTGAGGGTGTTTCCGAGACCCAGTACTTC.

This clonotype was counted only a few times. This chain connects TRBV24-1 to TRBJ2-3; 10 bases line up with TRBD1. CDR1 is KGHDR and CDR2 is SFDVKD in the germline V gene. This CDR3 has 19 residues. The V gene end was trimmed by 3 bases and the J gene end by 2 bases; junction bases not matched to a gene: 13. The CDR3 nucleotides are TGTGCCACCAGTGATCAAAAAGCTGGGACAGGGGTGGCCACAGATACGCAGTATTTT. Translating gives CATSDQKAGTGVATDTQYF.

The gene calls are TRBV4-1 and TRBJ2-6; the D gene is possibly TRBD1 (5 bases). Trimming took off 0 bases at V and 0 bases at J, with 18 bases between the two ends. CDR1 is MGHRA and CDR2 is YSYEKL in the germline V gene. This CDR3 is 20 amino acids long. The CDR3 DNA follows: TGCGCCAGCAGCCAAGAAATGAGATGGGGCTCGAGCTCTGGGGCCAACGTCCTGACTTTC. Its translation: CASSQEMRWGSSSGANVLTF.

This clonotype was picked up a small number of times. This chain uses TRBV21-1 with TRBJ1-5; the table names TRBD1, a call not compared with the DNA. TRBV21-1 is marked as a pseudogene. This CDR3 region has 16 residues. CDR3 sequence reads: CASSKADGGCNQPQHF. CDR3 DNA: TGTGCCAGCAGCAAAGCCGACGGGGGTTGCAATCAGCCCCAGCATTTT.

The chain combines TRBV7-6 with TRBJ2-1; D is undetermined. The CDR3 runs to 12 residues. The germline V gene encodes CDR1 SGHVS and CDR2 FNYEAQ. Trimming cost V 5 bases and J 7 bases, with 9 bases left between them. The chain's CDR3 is CASSPNGNEQFF. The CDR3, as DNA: TGTGCCAGCAGCCCGAACGGTAATGAGCAGTTCTTC. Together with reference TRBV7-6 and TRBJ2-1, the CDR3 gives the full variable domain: GAGVSQSPRYKVTKRGQDVALRCDPISGHVSLYWYRQALGQGPEFLTYFNYEAQQDKSGLPNDRFSAERPEGSISTLTIQRTEQRDSAMYRCASSPNGNEQFFGPGTRLTVL.

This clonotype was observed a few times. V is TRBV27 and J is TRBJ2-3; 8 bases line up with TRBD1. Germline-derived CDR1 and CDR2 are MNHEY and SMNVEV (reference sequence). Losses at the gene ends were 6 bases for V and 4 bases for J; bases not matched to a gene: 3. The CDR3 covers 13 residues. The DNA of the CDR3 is TGTGCCAGCAGAACAGGGGGTGCAGATACGCAGTATTTT. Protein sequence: CASRTGGADTQYF.

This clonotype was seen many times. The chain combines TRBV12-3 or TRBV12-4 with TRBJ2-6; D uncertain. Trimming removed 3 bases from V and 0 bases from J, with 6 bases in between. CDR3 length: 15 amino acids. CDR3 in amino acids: CASSLWSSGANVLTF. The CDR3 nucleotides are TGTGCCAGCAGTTTGTGGAGCTCTGGGGCCAACGTCCTGACTTTC.

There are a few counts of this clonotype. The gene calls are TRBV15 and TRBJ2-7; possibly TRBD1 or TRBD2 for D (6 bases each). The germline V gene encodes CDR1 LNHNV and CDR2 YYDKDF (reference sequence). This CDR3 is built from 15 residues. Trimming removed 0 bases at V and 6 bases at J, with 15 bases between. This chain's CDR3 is CATSRDLTGAREQYV. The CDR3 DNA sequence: TGTGCCACCAGCAGAGATCTAACGGGGGCTCGCGAGCAGTACGTC.

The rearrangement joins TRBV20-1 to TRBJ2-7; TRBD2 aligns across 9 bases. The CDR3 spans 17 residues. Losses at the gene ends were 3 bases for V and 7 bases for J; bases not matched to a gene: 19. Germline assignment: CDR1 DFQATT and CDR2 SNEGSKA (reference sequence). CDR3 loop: CSARDQGLAWVSREQYF. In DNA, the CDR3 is TGCAGTGCTAGGGACCAGGGACTAGCATGGGTCTCGAGAGAGCAGTACTTC.

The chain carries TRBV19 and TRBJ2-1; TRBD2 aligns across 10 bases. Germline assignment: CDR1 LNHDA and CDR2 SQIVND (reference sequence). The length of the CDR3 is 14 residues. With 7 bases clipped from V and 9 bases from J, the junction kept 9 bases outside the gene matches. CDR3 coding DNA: TGTGCCAGTACTAGTAGCGGGAGGTTAAGTGAGCAGTTCTTC. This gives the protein CASTSSGRLSEQFF.

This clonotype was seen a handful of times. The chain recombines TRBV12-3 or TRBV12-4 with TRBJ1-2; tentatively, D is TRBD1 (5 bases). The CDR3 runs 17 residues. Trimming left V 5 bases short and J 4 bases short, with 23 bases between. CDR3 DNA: TGTGCCAGCAGTACAACGATTACAGGATCCCGTGCCTATGGCTACACCTTC. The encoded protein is CASSTTITGSRAYGYTF.

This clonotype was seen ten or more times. The CDR3 loop reads CASRVSDTQYF. CDR3 DNA: TGTGCCAGCAGGGTTTCAGATACGCAGTATTTT. The chain employs TRBV3-1 and TRBJ2-3; D remains ambiguous. This CDR3 has 11 amino acids. Germline lookup yields CDR1 LGHDT and CDR2 YNNKEL (reference sequence). Deletions cut 6 bases from V and 4 bases from J, with 5 bases between.

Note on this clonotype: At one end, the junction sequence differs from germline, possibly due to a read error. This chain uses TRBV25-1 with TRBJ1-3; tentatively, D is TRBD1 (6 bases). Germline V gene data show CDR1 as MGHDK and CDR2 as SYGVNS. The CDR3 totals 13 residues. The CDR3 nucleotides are TGTGCCAGCACGGTGGGGGCGAGAAACACCACATATTTT. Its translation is CASTVGARNTTYF.

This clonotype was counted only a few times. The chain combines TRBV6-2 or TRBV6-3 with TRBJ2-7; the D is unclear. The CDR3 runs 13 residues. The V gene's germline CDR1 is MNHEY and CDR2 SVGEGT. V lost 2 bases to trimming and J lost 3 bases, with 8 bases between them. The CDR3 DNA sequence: TGTGCCAGCAGTTACAGGAAAGACTACGAGCAGTACTTC. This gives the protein CASSYRKDYEQYF.

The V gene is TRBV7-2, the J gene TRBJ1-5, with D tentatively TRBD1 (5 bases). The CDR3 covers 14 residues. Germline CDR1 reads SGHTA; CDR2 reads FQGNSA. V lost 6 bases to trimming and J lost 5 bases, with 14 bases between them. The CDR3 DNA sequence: TGTGCCAGCAGTCCGGCAGGGCAGTATCAGCCCCAGCATTTT. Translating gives CASSPAGQYQPQHF.

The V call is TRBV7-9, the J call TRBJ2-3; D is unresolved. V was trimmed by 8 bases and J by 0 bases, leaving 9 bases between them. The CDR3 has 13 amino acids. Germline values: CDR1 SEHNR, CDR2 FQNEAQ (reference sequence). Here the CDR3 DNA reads TGTGCCAGCGTCCCTTCTAGCACAGATACGCAGTATTTT. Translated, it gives CASVPSSTDTQYF.

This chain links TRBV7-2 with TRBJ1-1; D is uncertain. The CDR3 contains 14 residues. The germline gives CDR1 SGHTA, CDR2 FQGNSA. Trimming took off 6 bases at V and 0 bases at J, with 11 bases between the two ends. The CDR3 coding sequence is TGTGCCAGCAGGTTAATGGGGATGAACACTGAAGCTTTCTTT. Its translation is CASRLMGMNTEAFF. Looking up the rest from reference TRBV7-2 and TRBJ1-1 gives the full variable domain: GAGVSQSPSNKVTEKGKDVELRCDPISGHTALYWYRQSLGQGLEFLIYFQGNSAPDKSGLPSDRFSAERTGGSVSTLTIQRTQQEDSAVYLCASRLMGMNTEAFFGQGTRLTVV.

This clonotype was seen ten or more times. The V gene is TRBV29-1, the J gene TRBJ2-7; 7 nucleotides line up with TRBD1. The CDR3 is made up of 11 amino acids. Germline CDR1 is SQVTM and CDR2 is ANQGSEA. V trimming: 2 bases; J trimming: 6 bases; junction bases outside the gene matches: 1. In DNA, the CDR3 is TGCAGCGTTGAAACAGGGGCCGAGCAGTACGTC. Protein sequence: CSVETGAEQYV.

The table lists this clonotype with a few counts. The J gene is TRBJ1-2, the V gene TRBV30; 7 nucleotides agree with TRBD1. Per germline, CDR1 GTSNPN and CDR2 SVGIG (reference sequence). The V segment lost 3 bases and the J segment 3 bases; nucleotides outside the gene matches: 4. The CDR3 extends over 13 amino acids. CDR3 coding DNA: TGTGCCTGGAGCGCGACAGGGTACTATGGCTACACCTTC. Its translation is CAWSATGYYGYTF. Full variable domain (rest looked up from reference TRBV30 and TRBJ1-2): SQTIHQWPATLVQPVGSPLSLECTVEGTSNPNLYWYRQAAGRGLQLLFYSVGIGQISSEVPQNLSASRPQDRQFILSSKKLLLSDSGFYLCAWSATGYYGYTFGSGTRLTVV.

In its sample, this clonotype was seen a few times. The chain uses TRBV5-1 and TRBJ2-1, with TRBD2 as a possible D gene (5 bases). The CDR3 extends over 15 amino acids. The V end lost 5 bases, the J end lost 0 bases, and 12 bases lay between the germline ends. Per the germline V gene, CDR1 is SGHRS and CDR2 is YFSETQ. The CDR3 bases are TGCGCCAGCAGTTCCCTGCGGGCCTCCTACAATGAGCAGTTCTTC. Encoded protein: CASSSLRASYNEQFF.

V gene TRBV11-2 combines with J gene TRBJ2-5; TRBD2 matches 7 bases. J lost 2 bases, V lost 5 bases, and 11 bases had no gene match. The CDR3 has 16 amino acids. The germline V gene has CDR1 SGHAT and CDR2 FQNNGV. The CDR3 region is CASSRWEGGQQETQYF. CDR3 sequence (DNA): TGTGCCAGCAGCCGATGGGAGGGAGGACAACAAGAGACCCAGTACTTC.

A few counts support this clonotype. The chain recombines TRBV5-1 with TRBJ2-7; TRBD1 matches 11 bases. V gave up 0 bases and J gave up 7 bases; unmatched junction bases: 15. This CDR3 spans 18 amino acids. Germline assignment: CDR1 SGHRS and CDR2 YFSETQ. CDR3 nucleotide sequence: TGCGCCAGCAGCTTGGCCCGCGGGACAGGGGGGAGAGTGGGAGAGCAGTACTTC. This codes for CASSLARGTGGRVGEQYF.

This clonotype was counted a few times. CDR3 bases: TGCAGTGCTAGAGCGGGGACGGGAAGGAATGAGCAGTTCTTC. It is translated as CSARAGTGRNEQFF. The gene calls are TRBV20-1 and TRBJ2-1; D is tentatively TRBD1 or TRBD2 (5 bases each). Trimming shortened V by 1 base and J by 7 bases, and 14 bases separated the two germline ends. The CDR3 has 14 residues. The germline CDR1 and CDR2 sequences are DFQATT and SNEGSKA (reference sequence).